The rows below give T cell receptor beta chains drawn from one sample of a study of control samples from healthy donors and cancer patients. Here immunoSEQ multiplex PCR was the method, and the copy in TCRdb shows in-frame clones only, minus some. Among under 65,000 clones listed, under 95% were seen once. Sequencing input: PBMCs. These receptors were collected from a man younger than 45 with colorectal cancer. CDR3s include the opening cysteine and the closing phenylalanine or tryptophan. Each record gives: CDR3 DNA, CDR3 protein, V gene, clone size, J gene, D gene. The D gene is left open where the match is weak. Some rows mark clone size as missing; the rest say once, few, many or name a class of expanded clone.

cdr3_nt: TGTGCCAGCAGTGAAGAGGACTCTGGGGCCAACGTCCTGACTTTC; cdr3_aa: CASSEEDSGANVLTF; v_call: TRBV6-1; clone_size: few; j_call: TRBJ2-6; d_call: -
cdr3_nt: TGTGCCAGCAGCTTAAGTCAGGAGTCCCGCTACACCTTC; cdr3_aa: CASSLSQESRYTF; v_call: TRBV7-6; clone_size: -; j_call: TRBJ1-2; d_call: -
cdr3_nt: TGTGCCATCAGTGAGAGTCCCGGGACAGGGTCGGACGGCTACACCTTC; cdr3_aa: CAISESPGTGSDGYTF; v_call: TRBV10-3; clone_size: -; j_call: TRBJ1-2; d_call: TRBD1
cdr3_nt: TGTGCCAGCAGCCTCTCGGGCGTCGGGCGAGACACCGGGGAGCTGTTTTTT; cdr3_aa: CASSLSGVGRDTGELFF; v_call: TRBV3-1/TRBV3-2; clone_size: -; j_call: TRBJ2-2; d_call: -
cdr3_nt: TGTGCCACCACTACGGGGGATTATGGCTACACCTTC; cdr3_aa: CATTTGDYGYTF; v_call: TRBV10-3; clone_size: once; j_call: TRBJ1-2; d_call: -
cdr3_nt: TGTGCCAGCACTCCAGCTCTAATAGGGAACTATGGCTACACCTTC; cdr3_aa: CASTPALIGNYGYTF; v_call: TRBV2; clone_size: -; j_call: TRBJ1-2; d_call: -
cdr3_nt: TGCGCCAGCAGTGAGGGGACGGTACCTGAAGCTTTCTTT; cdr3_aa: CASSEGTVPEAFF; v_call: TRBV5-1; clone_size: -; j_call: TRBJ1-1; d_call: -
cdr3_nt: TGCAGCGTTGCTGGCCTGAACACTGAAGCTTTCTTT; cdr3_aa: CSVAGLNTEAFF; v_call: TRBV29-1; clone_size: -; j_call: TRBJ1-1; d_call: -
cdr3_nt: TGTGCCACCAGCAAAGGTCCACAGATGAACACTGAAGCTTTCTTT; cdr3_aa: CATSKGPQMNTEAFF; v_call: TRBV15; clone_size: once; j_call: TRBJ1-1; d_call: -
cdr3_nt: TGTGCCAGCAGTTACGGCATAGGGGCAACTAATGAAAAACTGTTTTTT; cdr3_aa: CASSYGIGATNEKLFF; v_call: TRBV6-6; clone_size: once; j_call: TRBJ1-4; d_call: -
cdr3_nt: TGTGCCAGCAGTTACTCGAAGGGCGAGCAGTTCTTC; cdr3_aa: CASSYSKGEQFF; v_call: TRBV6-6; clone_size: -; j_call: TRBJ2-1; d_call: -
cdr3_nt: TGCGCCAGCAGCTTGGCAGGGAGCAATCAGCCCCAGCATTTT; cdr3_aa: CASSLAGSNQPQHF; v_call: TRBV5-1; clone_size: few; j_call: TRBJ1-5; d_call: -
cdr3_nt: TGTGCCAGTAGTATACGGGGGGACGCATCCACAGATACGCAGTATTTT; cdr3_aa: CASSIRGDASTDTQYF; v_call: TRBV19; clone_size: -; j_call: TRBJ2-3; d_call: TRBD2
cdr3_nt: TGCAGCGTTGGGTGGAAAAGCGGCATGTTCCAACGAAACAATGAGCAGTTCTTC; cdr3_aa: CSVGWKSGMFQRNNEQFF; v_call: TRBV29-1; clone_size: -; j_call: TRBJ2-1; d_call: -
cdr3_nt: TGTGCCAGCAGCCCCCTACGAGGGAGGATACTGTTTTTT; cdr3_aa: CASSPLRGRILFF; v_call: TRBV6-5; clone_size: once; j_call: TRBJ1-4; d_call: -
cdr3_nt: TGTGCTAGTGGGTCGACCTTGAACACTGAAGCTTTCTTT; cdr3_aa: CASGSTLNTEAFF; v_call: TRBV12-5; clone_size: -; j_call: TRBJ1-1; d_call: -
cdr3_nt: TGCAGCGTTACGCGCGGTGAGAGTGAAGCTTTCTTT; cdr3_aa: CSVTRGESEAFF; v_call: TRBV29-1; clone_size: -; j_call: TRBJ1-1; d_call: -
cdr3_nt: TGTGCCAGCAGCCAAGGAGCCCTTGGGCCCACTGAAGCTTTCTTT; cdr3_aa: CASSQGALGPTEAFF; v_call: TRBV4-2; clone_size: -; j_call: TRBJ1-1; d_call: -
cdr3_nt: TGCGCCAGCAGCCAAGATAAGAGGGCAGGGGGCTACTATGGCTACACCTTC; cdr3_aa: CASSQDKRAGGYYGYTF; v_call: TRBV4-3; clone_size: -; j_call: TRBJ1-2; d_call: TRBD1
cdr3_nt: TGTGCCAGCAGCTTGGAGGGGCGTTACAATGAGCAGTTCTTC; cdr3_aa: CASSLEGRYNEQFF; v_call: TRBV7-2; clone_size: -; j_call: TRBJ2-1; d_call: -
cdr3_nt: TGTGCCAGCAGTTTAGGCGGGGATGAAAAACTGTTTTTT; cdr3_aa: CASSLGGDEKLFF; v_call: TRBV12-3/TRBV12-4; clone_size: -; j_call: TRBJ1-4; d_call: -
cdr3_nt: TGTGCCAGCAGTGGAGGGTCCTATGGCTACACCTTC; cdr3_aa: CASSGGSYGYTF; v_call: TRBV2; clone_size: -; j_call: TRBJ1-2; d_call: -
cdr3_nt: TGTGCCAGCAGCCAAGCAAACAGCGTTCAAGAGACCCAGTACTTC; cdr3_aa: CASSQANSVQETQYF; v_call: TRBV14; clone_size: -; j_call: TRBJ2-5; d_call: -
cdr3_nt: TGTGCCAGCAGCTTAGGGCTCGGGATCCGAACCTACGAGCAGTACTTC; cdr3_aa: CASSLGLGIRTYEQYF; v_call: TRBV7-2; clone_size: -; j_call: TRBJ2-7; d_call: -
cdr3_nt: TGTGCCAGCAGCGTAGAAGGGGGGACCCAAGAGACCCAGTACTTC; cdr3_aa: CASSVEGGTQETQYF; v_call: TRBV9; clone_size: -; j_call: TRBJ2-5; d_call: -